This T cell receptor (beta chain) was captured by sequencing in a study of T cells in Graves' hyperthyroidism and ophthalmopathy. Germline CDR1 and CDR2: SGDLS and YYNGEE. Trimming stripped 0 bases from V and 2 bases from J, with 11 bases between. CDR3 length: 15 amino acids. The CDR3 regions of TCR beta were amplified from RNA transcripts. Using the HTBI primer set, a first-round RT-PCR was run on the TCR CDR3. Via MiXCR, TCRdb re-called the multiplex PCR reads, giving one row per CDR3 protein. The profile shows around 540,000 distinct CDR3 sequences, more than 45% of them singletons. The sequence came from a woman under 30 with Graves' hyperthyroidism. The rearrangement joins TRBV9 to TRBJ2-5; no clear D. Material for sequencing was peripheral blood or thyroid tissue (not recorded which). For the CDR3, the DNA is TGTGCCAGCAGCGTAGCATGGAACGATCAAGAGACCCAGTACTTC. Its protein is CASSVAWNDQETQYF. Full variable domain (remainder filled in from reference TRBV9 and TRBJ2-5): DSGVTQTPKHLITATGQRVTLRCSPRSGDLSVYWYQQSLDQGLQFLIQYYNGEERAKGNILERFSAQQFPDLHSELNLSSLELGDSALYFCASSVAWNDQETQYFGPGTRLLVL.